What follows are 14 T cell receptor beta chains derived from one specimen sequenced in a study of T cells in Graves' hyperthyroidism and ophthalmopathy. Researchers amplified the TCR beta CDR3 regions from RNA transcripts. Primed by the HTBI set, a first-round RT-PCR was run on the TCR CDR3. Using its own MiXCR run on the multiplex PCR reads, TCRdb lists one record per CDR3 protein. There are 600,000 to 900,000 distinct CDR3 sequences in the sample; about a sixth occur only once, and roughly 8% lies in the top ten. Material for sequencing was blood. The receptors shown here come from a man aged 18 to 35 with Graves' hyperthyroidism.

The rearrangement uses TRBV7-9 and TRBJ2-5, with a tentative D call TRBD2 (5 bases). The CDR3 length is 14 residues. The V end lost 5 bases, the J end lost 5 bases, and 15 bases lay between the germline ends. In germline, CDR1 is SEHNR, CDR2 FQNEAQ (reference sequence). The CDR3 nucleotides are TGTGCCAGCAGCATACACGAGGGATTGGAGACCCAGTACTTC. The encoded protein is CASSIHEGLETQYF.

This clonotype has ten or more counts. The chain links TRBV5-1 to TRBJ2-2; TRBD1 agrees at 7 bases. The germline gives CDR1 SGHRS, CDR2 YFSETQ. J lost 7 bases, V lost 4 bases, and 4 bases had no gene match. This CDR3 is 13 amino acids long. CDR3 protein: CASSADRVGELFF. The CDR3 coding sequence is TGCGCCAGCAGCGCCGACAGGGTCGGGGAGCTGTTTTTT.

This clonotype has a count of ten or more. The genes are TRBV6-2 or TRBV6-3 and TRBJ2-7; D may be TRBD2 (6 bases). The CDR3 is made up of 13 amino acids. Germline V CDR1 and CDR2: MNHEY, SVGEGT. Trimming pared 6 bases from V and 5 bases from J, leaving 14 bases between. The CDR3 spells CASRNRDFDEQYF. In nucleotides, the CDR3 is TGTGCCAGCAGAAACCGGGACTTCGACGAGCAGTACTTC.

This clonotype was observed a handful of times. V usage is TRBV3-1 and J usage is TRBJ1-2, with a weak D call TRBD1 (6 bases). The CDR3 consists of 16 residues. CDR1 is LGHDT and CDR2 is YNNKEL in the germline V gene (reference sequence). The germline V and J ends were trimmed by 0 bases and 7 bases, with 18 bases remaining between them. The DNA for the CDR3 is TGTGCCAGCAGCCAAGATCTAGTGGGGGCGGACCTTGGCTACACCTTC. Translated: CASSQDLVGADLGYTF.

CDR3: CASSEWAGGRNIQYF. The CDR3 DNA is TGTGCCAGCAGTGAATGGGCAGGGGGTCGGAACATTCAGTACTTC. The chain joins TRBV2 to TRBJ2-4, with 7 bases fitting TRBD1. Germline V CDR1 and CDR2: SNHLY, FYNNEI. J lost 7 bases, V lost 2 bases, and 8 bases had no gene match. The CDR3 runs 15 residues.

This clonotype was recorded many times. CDR3 DNA: TGTGCCAGCACCTACTGGGGGGGGGGCGTGAGGTCCTACGAGCAGTACTTC. This gives the protein CASTYWGGGVRSYEQYF. The chain links TRBV7-9 to TRBJ2-7; D is perhaps TRBD2 (7 bases). The CDR3 extends over 17 amino acids. The ends were cut back, 7 bases at V and 1 base at J, with 23 bases in the middle. Germline CDR1 and CDR2: SEHNR and FQNEAQ (reference sequence).

This clonotype has more than one count but fewer than ten. V gene TRBV20-1 combines with J gene TRBJ2-1; TRBD1 agrees at 7 bases. J gave up 9 bases and V 2 bases, and 7 bases lay outside the gene matches. Germline V lookup: CDR1 DFQATT, CDR2 SNEGSKA (reference sequence). The CDR3 totals 13 residues. The CDR3 DNA follows: TGCAGTGCTAGACCCCTGGGACAGATTGAGCAGTTCTTC. Its protein product is CSARPLGQIEQFF.

This clonotype was detected ten times or more. This chain links TRBV13 with TRBJ2-7, with TRBD2 as a possible D gene (5 bases). V lost 5 bases, J lost 6 bases, and 14 bases lay in between. The CDR3 extends over 13 amino acids. CDR1 and CDR2 (germline): PRHDT, FYEKMQ (reference sequence). The DNA for the CDR3 is TGTGCCAGCAGCGCCGAGGCGGAGGCCGAGCAGTACTTC. This translates into CASSAEAEAEQYF.

This clonotype has a count of ten or more. The J gene is TRBJ2-5, the V gene TRBV12-3 or TRBV12-4; 7 bases fit TRBD2. V dropped 7 bases and J dropped 5; count of bases not matched to a gene: 10. The CDR3 has 14 residues. Written as DNA, the CDR3 is TGTGCCAGCACCTCGGGCGGGGGATGGGAGACCCAGTACTTC. Translating it yields CASTSGGGWETQYF.

This chain connects TRBV20-1 to TRBJ2-5, with 11 positions matching TRBD2. The trim removed 7 bases at V and 5 bases at J, leaving 6 bases unmatched. This CDR3 contains 13 residues. In germline, CDR1 is DFQATT, CDR2 SNEGSKA (reference sequence). CDR3 in DNA: TGCAGTGTTCAGACTAGCGGGACCGAGACCCAGTACTTC. Translation gives CSVQTSGTETQYF.

The gene calls are TRBV27 and TRBJ2-1, with D possibly being TRBD1 (5 bases). Deletions cut 6 bases from V and 2 bases from J, with 8 bases between. This CDR3 comprises 13 residues. Looked up from germline, CDR1 is MNHEY and CDR2 is SMNVEV (reference sequence). The CDR3 DNA reads TGTGCCAGCAGACAGGCCCCCTACAATGAGCAGTTCTTC. It encodes CASRQAPYNEQFF.

Concerning this clonotype itself: This clone may be a read error of a much larger clone one base away. V is TRBV20-1 and J is TRBJ2-1; perhaps TRBD2 as D (6 bases). CDR3 length: 16 amino acids. The germline V gene encodes CDR1 DFQATT and CDR2 SNEGSKA (reference sequence). In DNA form, the CDR3 reads TGCAGTGCTAGAGGTCCAACTTTTCCAGCGGGTAATGCGCAGTTCTTC. Amino acid sequence: CSARGPTFPAGNAQFF.

The rearrangement uses TRBV18 and TRBJ1-1; possible D gene TRBD1, 6 bases. This CDR3 has 14 amino acids. Germline loops: CDR1 KGHSH, CDR2 LQKENI. Trimming removed 3 bases from V and 5 bases from J, with 13 bases in between. CDR3 bases: TGTGCCAGCTCACCCCGGGGGGGCGAAACTGAAGCTTTCTTT. Amino acid sequence: CASSPRGGETEAFF.

This rearrangement joins TRBV5-1 to TRBJ1-2; D is ambiguous. V lost 0 bases, J lost 6 bases, and 15 bases lay in between. Germline V gives CDR1 SGHRS, CDR2 YFSETQ. The CDR3 extends over 15 amino acids. The CDR3 sequence is CASSLELPPRDGYTF. The DNA of the CDR3 is TGCGCCAGCAGCTTGGAACTTCCCCCTCGGGATGGCTACACCTTC.